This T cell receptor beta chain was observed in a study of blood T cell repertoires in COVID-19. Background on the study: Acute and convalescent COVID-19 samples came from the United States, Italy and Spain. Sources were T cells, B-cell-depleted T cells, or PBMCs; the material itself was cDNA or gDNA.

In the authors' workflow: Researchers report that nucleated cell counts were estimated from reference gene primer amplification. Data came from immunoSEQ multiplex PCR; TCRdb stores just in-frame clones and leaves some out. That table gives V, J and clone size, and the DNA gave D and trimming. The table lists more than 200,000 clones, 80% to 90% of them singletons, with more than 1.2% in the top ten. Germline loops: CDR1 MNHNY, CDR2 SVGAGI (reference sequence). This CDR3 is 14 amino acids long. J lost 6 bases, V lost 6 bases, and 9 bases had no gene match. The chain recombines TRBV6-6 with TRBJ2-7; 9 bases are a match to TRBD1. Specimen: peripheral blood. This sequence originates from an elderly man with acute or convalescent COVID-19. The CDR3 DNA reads TGTGCCAGCAGGCCACCGGGACAGGGACCCGAGCAGTACTTC. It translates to CASRPPGQGPEQYF.